This T cell receptor (beta chain) stems from a study of blood T cell repertoires in COVID-19. Per the germline V gene, CDR1 is GTSNPN and CDR2 is SVGIG (reference sequence). Trimming cost V 2 bases and J 1 base, with 15 bases left between them. CDR3 length: 15 residues. Sequenced by immunoSEQ multiplex PCR; TCRdb stores in-frame clones only, minus some. The sample records 65,000 to 95,000 clones, around nine tenths being singletons. V usage is TRBV30 and J usage is TRBJ2-7; D is perhaps TRBD2 (7 bases). The sequencing sample was made of peripheral blood. The clonotype originates from a man under 40 with acute or convalescent COVID-19. The CDR3 is CAWSKEQGGSYEQYF. DNA for the CDR3: TGTGCCTGGAGTAAAGAACAGGGAGGGTCCTACGAGCAGTACTTC.